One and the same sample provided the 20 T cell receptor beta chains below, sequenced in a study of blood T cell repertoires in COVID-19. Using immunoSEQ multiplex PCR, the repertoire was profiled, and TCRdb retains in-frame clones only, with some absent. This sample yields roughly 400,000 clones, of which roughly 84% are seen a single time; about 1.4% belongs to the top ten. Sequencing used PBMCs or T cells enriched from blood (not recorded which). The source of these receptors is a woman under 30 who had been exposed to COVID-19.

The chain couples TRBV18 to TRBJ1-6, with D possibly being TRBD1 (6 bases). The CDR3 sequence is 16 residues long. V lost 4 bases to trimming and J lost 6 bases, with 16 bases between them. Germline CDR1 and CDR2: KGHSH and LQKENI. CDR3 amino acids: CASSQRPGARNSPLHF. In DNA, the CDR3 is TGTGCCAGCTCACAACGCCCAGGGGCCCGTAATTCACCCCTCCACTTT.

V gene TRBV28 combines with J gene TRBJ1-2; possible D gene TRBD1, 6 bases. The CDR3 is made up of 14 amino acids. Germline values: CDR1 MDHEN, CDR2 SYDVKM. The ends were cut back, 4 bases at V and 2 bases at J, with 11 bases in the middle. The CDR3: CASSSMGANYGYTF. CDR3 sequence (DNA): TGTGCCAGCAGTTCCATGGGGGCGAACTATGGCTACACCTTC.

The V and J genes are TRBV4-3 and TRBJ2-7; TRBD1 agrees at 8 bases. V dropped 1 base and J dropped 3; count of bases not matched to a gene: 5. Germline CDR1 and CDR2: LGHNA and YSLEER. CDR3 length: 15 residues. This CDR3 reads CASSQGRTGNYEQYF. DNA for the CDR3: TGCGCCAGCAGCCAAGGGAGGACAGGGAACTACGAGCAGTACTTC.

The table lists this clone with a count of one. The CDR3 reads CASSLGGGISEQFF. In nucleotides, the CDR3 is TGCGCCAGCAGCTTAGGGGGAGGGATTAGTGAGCAGTTCTTC. The chain couples TRBV5-1 to TRBJ2-1, with a weak D call TRBD2 (7 bases). CDR3 size: 14 residues. The ends were cut back, 2 bases at V and 9 bases at J, with 15 bases in the middle. Germline loops: CDR1 SGHRS, CDR2 YFSETQ.

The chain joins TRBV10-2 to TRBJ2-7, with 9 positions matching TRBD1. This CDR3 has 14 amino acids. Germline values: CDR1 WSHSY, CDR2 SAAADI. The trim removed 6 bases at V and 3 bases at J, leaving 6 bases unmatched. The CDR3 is CASRSPGQGYEQYF. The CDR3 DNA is TGCGCCAGCAGATCACCGGGACAGGGCTACGAGCAGTACTTC.

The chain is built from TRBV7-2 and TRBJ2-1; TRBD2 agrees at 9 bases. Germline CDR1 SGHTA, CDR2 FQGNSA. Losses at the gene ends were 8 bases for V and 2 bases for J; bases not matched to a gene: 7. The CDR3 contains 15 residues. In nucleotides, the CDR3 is TGTGCCAGCCTGACAGCGGGGGGACCCTACAATGAGCAGTTCTTC. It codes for CASLTAGGPYNEQFF.

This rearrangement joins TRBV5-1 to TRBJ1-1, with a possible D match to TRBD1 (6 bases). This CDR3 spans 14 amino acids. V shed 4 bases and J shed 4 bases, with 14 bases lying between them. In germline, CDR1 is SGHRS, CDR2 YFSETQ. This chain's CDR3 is CASSPNNRVTEAFF. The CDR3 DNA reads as TGCGCCAGCAGCCCGAACAACAGGGTCACTGAAGCTTTCTTT.

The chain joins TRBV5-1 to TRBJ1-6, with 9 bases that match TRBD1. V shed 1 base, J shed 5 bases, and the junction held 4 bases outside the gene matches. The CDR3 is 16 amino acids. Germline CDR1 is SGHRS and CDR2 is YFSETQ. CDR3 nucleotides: TGCGCCAGCAGCTTGCCGGGGACAGGGAATAATTCACCCCTCCACTTT. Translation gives CASSLPGTGNNSPLHF. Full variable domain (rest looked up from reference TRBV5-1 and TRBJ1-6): KAGVTQTPRYLIKTRGQQVTLSCSPISGHRSVSWYQQTPGQGLQFLFEYFSETQRNKGNFPGRFSGRQFSNSRSEMNVSTLELGDSALYLCASSLPGTGNNSPLHFGNGTRLTVT.

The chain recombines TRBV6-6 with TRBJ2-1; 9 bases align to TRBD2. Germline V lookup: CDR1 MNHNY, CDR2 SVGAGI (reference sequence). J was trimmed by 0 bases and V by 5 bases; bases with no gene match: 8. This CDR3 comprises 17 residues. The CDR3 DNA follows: TGTGCCAGCAGTCCTATAGCGGGAGTGGGCTCCTACAATGAGCAGTTCTTC. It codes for CASSPIAGVGSYNEQFF.

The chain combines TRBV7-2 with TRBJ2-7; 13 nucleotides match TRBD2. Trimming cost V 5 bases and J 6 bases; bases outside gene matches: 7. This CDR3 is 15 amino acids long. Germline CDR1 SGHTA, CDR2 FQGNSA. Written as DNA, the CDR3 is TGTGCCAGCAGCCTAGGACTAGCGGGAGACTTCGAGCAGTACTTC. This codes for CASSLGLAGDFEQYF.

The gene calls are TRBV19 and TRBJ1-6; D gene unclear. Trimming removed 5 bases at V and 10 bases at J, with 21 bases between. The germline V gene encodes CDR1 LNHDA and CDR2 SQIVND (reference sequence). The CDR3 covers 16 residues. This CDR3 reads CASSQGLGSGASPLHF. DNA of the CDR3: TGTGCCAGTAGTCAAGGCCTCGGGAGTGGAGCATCACCCCTCCACTTT.

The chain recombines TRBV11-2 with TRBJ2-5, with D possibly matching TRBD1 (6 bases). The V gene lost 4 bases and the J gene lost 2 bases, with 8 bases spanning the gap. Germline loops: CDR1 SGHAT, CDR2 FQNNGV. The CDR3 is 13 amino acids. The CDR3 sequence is CASSSDRQETQYF. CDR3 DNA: TGTGCCAGCAGCTCGGACAGACAAGAGACCCAGTACTTC.

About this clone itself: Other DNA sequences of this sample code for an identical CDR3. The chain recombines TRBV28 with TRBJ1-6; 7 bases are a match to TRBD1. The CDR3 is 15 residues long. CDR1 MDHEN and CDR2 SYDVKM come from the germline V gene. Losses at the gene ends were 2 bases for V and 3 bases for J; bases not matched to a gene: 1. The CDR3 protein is CASSLGDSYNSPLHF. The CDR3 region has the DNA TGTGCCAGCAGTTTAGGGGACAGCTATAATTCACCCCTCCACTTT.

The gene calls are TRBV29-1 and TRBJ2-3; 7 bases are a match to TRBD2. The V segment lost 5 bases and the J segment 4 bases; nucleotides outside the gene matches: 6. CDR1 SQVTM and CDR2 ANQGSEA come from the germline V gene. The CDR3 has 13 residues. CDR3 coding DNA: TGCAGCGTTACCGGGACTACTGCAGATACGCAGTATTTT. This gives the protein CSVTGTTADTQYF.

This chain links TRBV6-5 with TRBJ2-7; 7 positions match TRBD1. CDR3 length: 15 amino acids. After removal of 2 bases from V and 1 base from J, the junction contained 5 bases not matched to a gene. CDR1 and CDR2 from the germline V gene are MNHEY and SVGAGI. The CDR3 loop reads CASSYAQGQSYEQYF. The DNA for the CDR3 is TGTGCCAGCAGTTACGCGCAGGGACAGTCCTACGAGCAGTACTTC.

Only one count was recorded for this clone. CDR3 loop: CASSLGGTFTYEQYF. CDR3 coding DNA: TGCGCCAGCAGCTTGGGGGGGACTTTTACCTACGAGCAGTACTTC. V and J are TRBV5-1 and TRBJ2-7; weak D call: TRBD2 (6 bases). Trimming took 0 bases from V and 2 from J, leaving 12 bases between them. Germline values: CDR1 SGHRS, CDR2 YFSETQ. This CDR3 has 15 amino acids.

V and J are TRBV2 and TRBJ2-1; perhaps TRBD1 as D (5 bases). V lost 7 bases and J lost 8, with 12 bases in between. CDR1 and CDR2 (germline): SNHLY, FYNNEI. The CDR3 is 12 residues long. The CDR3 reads CASTAGMYEQFF. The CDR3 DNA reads TGTGCCAGCACGGCAGGGATGTATGAGCAGTTCTTC.

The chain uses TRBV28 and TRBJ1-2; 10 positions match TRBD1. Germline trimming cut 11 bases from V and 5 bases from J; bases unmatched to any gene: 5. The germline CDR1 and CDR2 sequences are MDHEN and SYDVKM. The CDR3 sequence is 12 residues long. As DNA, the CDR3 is TGTGCCGGCGGACAGGGGGTATATGGCTACACCTTC. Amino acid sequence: CAGGQGVYGYTF.

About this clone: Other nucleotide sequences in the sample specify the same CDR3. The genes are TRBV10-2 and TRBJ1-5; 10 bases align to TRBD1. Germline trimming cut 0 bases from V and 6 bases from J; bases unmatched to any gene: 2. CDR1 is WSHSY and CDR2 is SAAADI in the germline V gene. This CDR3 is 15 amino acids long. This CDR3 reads CASSESTGGGQPQHF. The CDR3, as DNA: TGCGCCAGCAGTGAGTCGACAGGGGGCGGTCAGCCCCAGCATTTT.

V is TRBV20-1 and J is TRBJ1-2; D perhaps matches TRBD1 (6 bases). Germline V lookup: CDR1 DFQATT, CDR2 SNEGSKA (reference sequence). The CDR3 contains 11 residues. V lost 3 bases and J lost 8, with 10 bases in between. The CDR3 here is CSASYRVGYTF. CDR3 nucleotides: TGCAGTGCTAGTTACAGGGTCGGCTACACCTTC.